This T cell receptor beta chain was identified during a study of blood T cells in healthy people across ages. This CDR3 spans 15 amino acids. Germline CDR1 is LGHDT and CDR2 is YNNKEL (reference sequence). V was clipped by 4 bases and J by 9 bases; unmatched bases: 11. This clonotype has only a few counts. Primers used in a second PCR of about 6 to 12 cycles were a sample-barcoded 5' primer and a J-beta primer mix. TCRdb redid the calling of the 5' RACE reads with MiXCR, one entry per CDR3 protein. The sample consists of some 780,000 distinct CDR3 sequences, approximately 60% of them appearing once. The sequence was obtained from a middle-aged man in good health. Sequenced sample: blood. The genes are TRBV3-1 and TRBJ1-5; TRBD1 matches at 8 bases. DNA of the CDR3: TGTGCCAGCAGCCCTGGGACAGGCGGCCAAAGGCCCCAGCATTTT. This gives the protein CASSPGTGGQRPQHF.